These T cell receptor beta chains were read from a single sample in a study of technical replicates of blood from a handful of donors. Using immunoSEQ multiplex PCR, the repertoire was profiled, and TCRdb retains in-frame clones only, with some absent. The sample records just under 100,000 clones, 95% being singletons. Sample: T cells isolated from PBMCs. The receptors stem from a human donor in good health. CDR3s include the opening cysteine and the closing phenylalanine or tryptophan. D genes are given only for firm matches. Part of the rows lack a size; the others show once, few, many or a class for expanded clones.

once,NA,TRBV4-1,17,TRBJ2-7,CASSPDGFGVMDYEQYF,TGCGCCAGCAGCCCCGACGGGTTTGGTGTAATGGACTACGAGCAGTACTTC
few,TRBD1,TRBV18,15,TRBJ1-5,CASSQGASGNQPQHF,TGTGCCAGCTCACAGGGGGCGTCCGGCAATCAGCCCCAGCATTTT
NA,TRBD1,TRBV5-1,14,TRBJ2-7,CASSPPGQVVGQYF,TGCGCCAGCAGCCCGCCGGGACAGGTGGTTGGGCAGTACTTC
NA,NA,TRBV5-4,15,TRBJ2-7,CASRSETGLVVEQYF,TGTGCCAGCAGGTCTGAAACTGGACTGGTCGTAGAGCAGTACTTC
few,TRBD2,TRBV11-3,17,TRBJ2-1,CASSPGRTSGSSNEQFF,TGTGCCAGCAGCCCGGGACGGACTAGCGGGAGTTCCAATGAGCAGTTCTTC
NA,NA,TRBV7-2,17,TRBJ2-7,CASSPIPGTTNFYEQYF,TGTGCCAGCAGCCCCATACCCGGGACAACGAACTTTTACGAGCAGTACTTC
NA,TRBD1,TRBV7-9,14,TRBJ2-3,CASSLGQGADTQYF,TGTGCCAGCAGCTTAGGACAGGGGGCAGATACGCAGTATTTT
once,TRBD1,TRBV5-1,15,TRBJ1-6,CASSLLGQVNSPLHF,TGCGCCAGCAGCTTGTTGGGACAGGTTAATTCACCCCTCCACTTT
NA,TRBD1,TRBV27,14,TRBJ2-5,CASSLHRGEETQYF,TGTGCCAGCAGTTTACACAGGGGAGAAGAGACCCAGTACTTC
once,TRBD2,TRBV7-3,18,TRBJ2-3,CASSLAPTGTSGADTQYF,TGTGCCAGCAGCTTGGCCCCTACCGGGACTAGCGGGGCAGATACGCAGTATTTT
NA,TRBD1,TRBV11-3,17,TRBJ1-1,CASSRGQAAILNTEAFF,TGTGCCAGCAGCCGCGGACAGGCGGCCATTCTGAACACTGAAGCTTTCTTT
NA,NA,TRBV7-9,12,TRBJ2-7,CASSLVSDEQYF,TGTGCCAGCAGCTTAGTCTCGGACGAGCAGTACTTC
NA,NA,TRBV27,14,TRBJ2-7,CASSLLPGKNEQYF,TGTGCCAGCAGTTTACTCCCAGGCAAGAACGAGCAGTACTTC
NA,TRBD2,TRBV15,17,TRBJ2-1,CATSSPTGGWSYNEQFF,TGTGCCACCAGCTCCCCAACGGGGGGGTGGTCCTACAATGAGCAGTTCTTC